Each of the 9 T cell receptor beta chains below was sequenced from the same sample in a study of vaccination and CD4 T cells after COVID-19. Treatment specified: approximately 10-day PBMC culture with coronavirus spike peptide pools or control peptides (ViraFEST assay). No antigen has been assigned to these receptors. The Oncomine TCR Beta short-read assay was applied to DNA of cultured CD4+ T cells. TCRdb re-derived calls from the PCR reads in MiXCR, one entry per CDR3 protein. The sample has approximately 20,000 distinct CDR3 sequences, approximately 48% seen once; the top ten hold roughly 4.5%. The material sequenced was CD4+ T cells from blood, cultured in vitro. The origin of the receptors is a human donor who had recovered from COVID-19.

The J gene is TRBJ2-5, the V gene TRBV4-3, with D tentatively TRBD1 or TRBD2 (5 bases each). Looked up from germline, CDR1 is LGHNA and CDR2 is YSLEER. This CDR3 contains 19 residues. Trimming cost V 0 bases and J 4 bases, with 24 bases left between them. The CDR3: CASSQEGPATSVRGETQYF. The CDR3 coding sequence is TGCGCCAGCAGCCAAGAGGGTCCGGCCACTAGTGTTAGGGGAGAGACCCAGTACTTC.

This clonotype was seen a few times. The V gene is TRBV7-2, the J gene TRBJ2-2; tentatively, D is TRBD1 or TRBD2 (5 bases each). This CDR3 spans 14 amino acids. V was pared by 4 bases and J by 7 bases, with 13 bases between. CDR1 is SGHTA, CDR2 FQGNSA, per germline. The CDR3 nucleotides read TGTGCCAGCAGCTCATTAGGGACGGTCGGGGAGCTGTTTTTT. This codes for CASSSLGTVGELFF.

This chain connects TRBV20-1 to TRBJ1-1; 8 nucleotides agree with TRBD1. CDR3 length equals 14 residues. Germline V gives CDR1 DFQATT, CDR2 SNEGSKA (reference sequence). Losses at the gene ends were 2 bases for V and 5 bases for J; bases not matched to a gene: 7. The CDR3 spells CSARQGAEGTEAFF. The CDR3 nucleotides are TGCAGTGCTAGACAGGGGGCGGAGGGAACTGAAGCTTTCTTT.

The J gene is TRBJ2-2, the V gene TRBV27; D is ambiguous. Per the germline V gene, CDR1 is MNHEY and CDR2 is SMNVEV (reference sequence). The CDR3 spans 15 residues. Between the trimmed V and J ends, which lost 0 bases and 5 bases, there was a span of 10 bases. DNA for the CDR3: TGTGCCAGCAGTTTATCGAGTCCACTGACCGGGGAGCTGTTTTTT. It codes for CASSLSSPLTGELFF.

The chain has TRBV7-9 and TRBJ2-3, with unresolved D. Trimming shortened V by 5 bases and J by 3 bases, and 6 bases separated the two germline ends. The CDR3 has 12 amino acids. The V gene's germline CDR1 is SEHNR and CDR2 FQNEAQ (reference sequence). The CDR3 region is CASSTITDTQYF. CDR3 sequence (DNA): TGTGCCAGCAGCACCATTACAGATACGCAGTATTTT.

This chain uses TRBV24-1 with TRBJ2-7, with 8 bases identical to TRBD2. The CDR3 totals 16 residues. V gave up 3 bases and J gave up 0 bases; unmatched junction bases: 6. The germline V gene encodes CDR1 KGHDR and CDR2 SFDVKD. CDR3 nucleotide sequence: TGTGCCACCAGTGATAGAACTAGCGGTCCCTCCTACGAGCAGTACTTC. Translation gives CATSDRTSGPSYEQYF.

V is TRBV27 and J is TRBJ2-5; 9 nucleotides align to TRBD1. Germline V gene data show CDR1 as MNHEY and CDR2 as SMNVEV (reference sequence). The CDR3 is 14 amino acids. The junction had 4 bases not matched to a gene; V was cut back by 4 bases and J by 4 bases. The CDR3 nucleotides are TGTGCCAGCAGTTACGGGACAGGGAGAGAGACCCAGTACTTC. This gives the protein CASSYGTGRETQYF.

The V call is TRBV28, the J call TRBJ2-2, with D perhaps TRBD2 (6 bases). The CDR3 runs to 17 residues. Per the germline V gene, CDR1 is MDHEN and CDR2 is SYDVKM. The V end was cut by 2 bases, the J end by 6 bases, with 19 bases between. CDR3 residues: CASSLDRGGKHPGELFF. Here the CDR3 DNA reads TGTGCCAGCAGTTTAGACCGCGGCGGGAAACATCCCGGGGAGCTGTTTTTT.

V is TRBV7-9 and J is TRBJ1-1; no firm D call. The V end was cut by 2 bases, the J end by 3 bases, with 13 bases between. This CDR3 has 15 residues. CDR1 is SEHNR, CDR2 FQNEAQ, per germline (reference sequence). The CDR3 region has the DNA TGTGCCAGCAGCTTAAGTGGAGGGCGGGACACTGAAGCTTTCTTT. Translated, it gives CASSLSGGRDTEAFF.